The rows below give T cell receptor beta chains drawn from one sample of a study of shared clonotypes between healthy human individuals. The assay was immunoSEQ multiplex PCR, and TCRdb's table has in-frame clones only and misses some. The sample shows some 790,000 clones, around 77% of them seen only once. Sequencing was carried out using memory CD4+ T cells sorted from blood. Source of these receptors: a woman in her 30s in good health. Both conserved end residues are part of each CDR3. D genes are given only for firm matches. For some rows the clone size is stated as once, few or many, or as a class when expanded; others skip it.

cdr3_aa: CASSYFTGTSGRPWNTGELFF
cdr3_nt: TGCGCCAGCAGCTACTTTACCGGGACTAGCGGGAGGCCCTGGAACACCGGGGAGCTGTTTTTT
j_call: TRBJ2-2
clone_size: .
v_call: TRBV5-1
d_call: TRBD2

cdr3_aa: CASSATSGQYNEQFF
cdr3_nt: TGTGCCAGCAGCGCAACTAGCGGGCAGTACAATGAGCAGTTCTTC
j_call: TRBJ2-1
clone_size: once
v_call: TRBV5-4
d_call: TRBD2

cdr3_aa: CASSITFNTEAFF
cdr3_nt: TGTGCCAGCAGCATAACCTTTAACACTGAAGCTTTCTTT
j_call: TRBJ1-1
clone_size: .
v_call: TRBV7-2
d_call: .

cdr3_aa: CASSQDTGGTVTEAFF
cdr3_nt: TGCGCCAGCAGCCAAGATACAGGGGGGACGGTAACTGAAGCTTTCTTT
j_call: TRBJ1-1
clone_size: .
v_call: TRBV4-1
d_call: TRBD1

cdr3_aa: CASSLAQETDTQYF
cdr3_nt: TGCGCCAGCAGCTTGGCCCAGGAAACAGATACGCAGTATTTT
j_call: TRBJ2-3
clone_size: .
v_call: TRBV5-1
d_call: .

cdr3_aa: CASSLDRGGQPQHF
cdr3_nt: TGCGCCAGCAGCCTCGACAGGGGCGGACAGCCCCAGCATTTT
j_call: TRBJ1-5
clone_size: .
v_call: TRBV5-1
d_call: TRBD1

cdr3_aa: CASSPAGTGEQYF
cdr3_nt: TGTGCCAGCAGCCCTGCCGGGACAGGCGAGCAGTACTTC
j_call: TRBJ2-7
clone_size: .
v_call: TRBV7-9
d_call: TRBD1

cdr3_aa: CASSGQSSGANVLTF
cdr3_nt: TGCGCCAGCAGCGGACAGTCATCTGGGGCCAACGTCCTGACTTTC
j_call: TRBJ2-6
clone_size: few
v_call: TRBV5-1
d_call: .

cdr3_aa: CASSRGTSGSSSGELFF
cdr3_nt: TGTGCCAGCAGCCGTGGTACTAGCGGGAGTAGTTCCGGGGAGCTGTTTTTT
j_call: TRBJ2-2
clone_size: .
v_call: TRBV7-8
d_call: TRBD2

cdr3_aa: CASTGAGTDTQYF
cdr3_nt: TGTGCCAGCACAGGGGCGGGAACAGATACGCAGTATTTT
j_call: TRBJ2-3
clone_size: .
v_call: TRBV6-6
d_call: .

cdr3_aa: CASKGQGALNNEQFF
cdr3_nt: TGTGCCAGCAAGGGACAGGGGGCCCTAAACAATGAGCAGTTCTTC
j_call: TRBJ2-1
clone_size: .
v_call: TRBV6-1
d_call: TRBD1

cdr3_aa: CASSDGSGAYNEQFF
cdr3_nt: TGTGCCAGCAGCGACGGGAGTGGGGCCTACAATGAGCAGTTCTTC
j_call: TRBJ2-1
clone_size: .
v_call: TRBV7-2
d_call: .

cdr3_aa: CASSSREYGGELFF
cdr3_nt: TGTGCCAGCAGCTCGCGGGAGTACGGCGGGGAGCTGTTTTTT
j_call: TRBJ2-2
clone_size: .
v_call: TRBV4-2
d_call: TRBD2

cdr3_aa: CASSLAGGPSYNEQFF
cdr3_nt: TGTGCCAGCAGTTTGGCGGGAGGGCCTTCCTACAATGAGCAGTTCTTC
j_call: TRBJ2-1
clone_size: .
v_call: TRBV27
d_call: TRBD2

cdr3_aa: CSVEDHQETQYF
cdr3_nt: TGCAGCGTTGAAGACCACCAAGAGACCCAGTACTTC
j_call: TRBJ2-5
clone_size: few
v_call: TRBV29-1
d_call: .

cdr3_aa: CASSDDPANTGELFF
cdr3_nt: TGTGCCAGCAGTGACGATCCCGCAAACACCGGGGAGCTGTTTTTT
j_call: TRBJ2-2
clone_size: few
v_call: TRBV2
d_call: .

cdr3_aa: CASRVSGVAFF
cdr3_nt: TGTGCCTCCCGGGTTAGCGGAGTAGCTTTCTTT
j_call: TRBJ1-1
clone_size: .
v_call: TRBV30
d_call: .

cdr3_aa: CASSPTSASYNEQFF
cdr3_nt: TGTGCCAGTAGTCCTACTAGCGCCTCCTACAATGAGCAGTTCTTC
j_call: TRBJ2-1
clone_size: .
v_call: TRBV19
d_call: TRBD2

cdr3_aa: CASSYSNSGSGNEQFF
cdr3_nt: TGTGCCAGCAGTTACTCGAATAGCGGGAGTGGCAATGAGCAGTTCTTC
j_call: TRBJ2-1
clone_size: .
v_call: TRBV6-6
d_call: TRBD2

cdr3_aa: CAWGLAVSTDTQYF
cdr3_nt: TGTGCCTGGGGACTAGCTGTTAGCACAGATACGCAGTATTTT
j_call: TRBJ2-3
clone_size: .
v_call: TRBV30
d_call: TRBD2

cdr3_aa: CATGTGRGTEAFF
cdr3_nt: TGTGCCACAGGGACAGGGAGGGGCACTGAAGCTTTCTTT
j_call: TRBJ1-1
clone_size: once
v_call: TRBV19
d_call: TRBD1

cdr3_aa: CASSPGLAANTGELFF
cdr3_nt: TGTGCCAGCTCGCCAGGACTAGCGGCGAACACCGGGGAGCTGTTTTTT
j_call: TRBJ2-2
clone_size: few
v_call: TRBV18
d_call: TRBD2

cdr3_aa: CASRGGGGTGELFF
cdr3_nt: TGTGCCAGCAGAGGAGGGGGGGGCACCGGGGAGCTGTTTTTT
j_call: TRBJ2-2
clone_size: .
v_call: TRBV27
d_call: .

cdr3_aa: CASSLPLAGETDTQYF
cdr3_nt: TGCGCCAGCAGCTTGCCCCTAGCGGGAGAGACAGATACGCAGTATTTT
j_call: TRBJ2-3
clone_size: .
v_call: TRBV5-1
d_call: TRBD2

cdr3_aa: CASSSILLAGVSDTQYF
cdr3_nt: TGTGCCAGCAGTTCGATCCTACTAGCGGGAGTCTCAGATACGCAGTATTTT
j_call: TRBJ2-3
clone_size: .
v_call: TRBV27
d_call: TRBD2

cdr3_aa: CASLSGTIQETQYF
cdr3_nt: TGTGCCAGTCTCAGCGGGACAATCCAAGAGACCCAGTACTTC
j_call: TRBJ2-5
clone_size: .
v_call: TRBV28
d_call: .

cdr3_aa: CAISDWVRAGDGYTF
cdr3_nt: TGTGCCATCAGTGATTGGGTTAGGGCAGGGGATGGCTACACCTTC
j_call: TRBJ1-2
clone_size: .
v_call: TRBV10-3
d_call: .

cdr3_aa: CASSQDGRQTLGAFF
cdr3_nt: TGCGCCAGCAGCCAAGATGGGAGGCAGACCTTGGGAGCTTTCTTT
j_call: TRBJ1-1
clone_size: .
v_call: TRBV4-1
d_call: .

cdr3_aa: CASSEPTSGRLYEQYF
cdr3_nt: TGCGCCAGCAGTGAACCGACTAGCGGAAGACTTTATGAGCAGTACTTC
j_call: TRBJ2-7
clone_size: once
v_call: TRBV10-2
d_call: TRBD2

cdr3_aa: CASSLVGVHTEAFF
cdr3_nt: TGCGCCAGCAGCTTGGTCGGGGTTCATACTGAAGCTTTCTTT
j_call: TRBJ1-1
clone_size: .
v_call: TRBV5-1
d_call: .

cdr3_aa: CASGGGAESTDTQYF
cdr3_nt: TGCGCCAGCGGCGGGGGAGCGGAAAGCACAGATACGCAGTATTTT
j_call: TRBJ2-3
clone_size: once
v_call: TRBV5-1
d_call: TRBD2

cdr3_aa: CASTSGRAGEQFF
cdr3_nt: TGTGCCTCCACTAGCGGGAGGGCCGGTGAGCAGTTCTTC
j_call: TRBJ2-1
clone_size: many
v_call: TRBV30
d_call: TRBD2

cdr3_aa: CASTTGQGISYEQYF
cdr3_nt: TGTGCCAGTACTACCGGACAGGGGATATCCTACGAGCAGTACTTC
j_call: TRBJ2-7
clone_size: .
v_call: TRBV19
d_call: TRBD1

cdr3_aa: CASSQEGNSGNTIYF
cdr3_nt: TGTGCCAGCAGCCAAGAGGGCAACTCTGGAAACACCATATATTTT
j_call: TRBJ1-3
clone_size: .
v_call: TRBV4-2
d_call: .

cdr3_aa: CASSYGDTPWTEPQHF
cdr3_nt: TGTGCCAGCAGCTACGGAGACACCCCTTGGACGGAGCCCCAGCATTTT
j_call: TRBJ1-5
clone_size: .
v_call: TRBV7-2
d_call: .

cdr3_aa: CASSPAGNHQETQYF
cdr3_nt: TGTGCCAGCTCACCAGCAGGGAACCACCAAGAGACCCAGTACTTC
j_call: TRBJ2-5
clone_size: .
v_call: TRBV18
d_call: .

cdr3_aa: CASSWTGTGELFF
cdr3_nt: TGTGCCAGCAGTTGGACAGGGACCGGGGAGCTGTTTTTT
j_call: TRBJ2-2
clone_size: .
v_call: TRBV6-1
d_call: TRBD1

cdr3_aa: CASSLGEGGYNEQFF
cdr3_nt: TGTGCCAGCAGCTTAGGGGAGGGGGGATACAATGAGCAGTTCTTC
j_call: TRBJ2-1
clone_size: .
v_call: TRBV7-8
d_call: .

cdr3_aa: CASGEGGAKNIQYF
cdr3_nt: TGTGCCAGCGGGGAGGGCGGAGCCAAAAACATTCAGTACTTC
j_call: TRBJ2-4
clone_size: .
v_call: TRBV2
d_call: TRBD2

cdr3_aa: CASSLGGQNEKLFF
cdr3_nt: TGTGCCAGCAGCTTGGGGGGACAAAATGAAAAACTGTTTTTT
j_call: TRBJ1-4
clone_size: .
v_call: TRBV5-4
d_call: .

cdr3_aa: CASSRSLISSYNEQFF
cdr3_nt: TGTGCCAGCAGCCGCAGTCTGATCAGCTCCTACAATGAGCAGTTCTTC
j_call: TRBJ2-1
clone_size: few
v_call: TRBV7-6
d_call: .

cdr3_aa: CASSYSLGSYNEQFF
cdr3_nt: TGTGCCAGCAGTTACTCTTTGGGATCCTACAATGAGCAGTTCTTC
j_call: TRBJ2-1
clone_size: .
v_call: TRBV6-6
d_call: .

cdr3_aa: CASSPGYGAVGEQYF
cdr3_nt: TGTGCCAGCTCACCGGGATACGGAGCTGTGGGCGAGCAGTACTTC
j_call: TRBJ2-7
clone_size: .
v_call: TRBV18
d_call: .

cdr3_aa: CASSKDGGAKNIQYF
cdr3_nt: TGTGCCAGCAGCAAAGATGGAGGGGCCAAAAACATTCAGTACTTC
j_call: TRBJ2-4
clone_size: .
v_call: TRBV21-1
d_call: .

cdr3_aa: CASKGQGGQPQHF
cdr3_nt: TGTGCCAGTAAAGGACAGGGCGGTCAGCCCCAGCATTTT
j_call: TRBJ1-5
clone_size: .
v_call: TRBV19
d_call: TRBD1

cdr3_aa: CASSLNGEGAPEQYF
cdr3_nt: TGTGCCAGCAGCTTAAATGGTGAGGGGGCCCCCGAGCAGTACTTC
j_call: TRBJ2-7
clone_size: .
v_call: TRBV7-9
d_call: TRBD1

cdr3_aa: CASRGGTGVYNEQFF
cdr3_nt: TGTGCCAGCAGAGGGGGGACAGGGGTCTACAATGAGCAGTTCTTC
j_call: TRBJ2-1
clone_size: .
v_call: TRBV7-9
d_call: TRBD1

cdr3_aa: CSANQREQFF
cdr3_nt: TGCAGTGCTAACCAGCGCGAGCAGTTCTTC
j_call: TRBJ2-1
clone_size: once
v_call: TRBV20-1
d_call: .

cdr3_aa: CASSQSHRIYLGTGELFF
cdr3_nt: TGTGCCAGCAGCCAATCGCACCGCATTTACTTAGGGACCGGGGAGCTGTTTTTT
j_call: TRBJ2-2
clone_size: .
v_call: TRBV16
d_call: .

cdr3_aa: CASSLGASTDTQYF
cdr3_nt: TGTGCCAGCAGCTTAGGGGCCAGCACAGATACGCAGTATTTT
j_call: TRBJ2-3
clone_size: .
v_call: TRBV11-3
d_call: .

cdr3_aa: CASSQGGSGIANTIYF
cdr3_nt: TGTGCCAGCAGCCAGGGGGGATCCGGGATTGCGAACACCATATATTTT
j_call: TRBJ1-3
clone_size: .
v_call: TRBV5-4
d_call: TRBD1